Listed here is a single T cell receptor beta chain. Its antigen specificity is not known. No base quality information exists; no much larger clone differs at one position. TCRbeta CDR3 regions were amplified from genomic DNA by means of the immunoSEQ Assay, a bias-controlled multiplex PCR. On the authors' methods: Within the assay, amplification of reference gene primers was used to estimate how many nucleated cells each sample contained. Sequence reads were collapsed and filtered to measure the absolute abundance of every unique TCRbeta CDR3 rearrangement. For each sample, productive Simpson clonality was calculated as the square root of Simpson's diversity index over productive rearrangements. Entries here come from immuneACCESS through TCRdb and include only in-frame sequences with V and J called. Some clones fail to appear in such tables; in the studies checked, an unresolved V gene covers under half of the shortfall, and the cause of the remainder is unknown. That table is the source of V, J and clone size, and D and trimming were worked out from the DNA. The sample data list about 110,000 clones, and roughly 85% of these were observed just once. Together, the top ten hold 15% to 20% of the sample.

The collaborating institutions used their own protocols to collect whole blood in K2EDTA tubes. For TCRbeta analysis, collaborator samples were shipped as frozen whole blood, as isolated PBMCs, or as DNA extracted from either sample type. These data originate in a study of blood T cell repertoires in COVID-19 (dated by TCRdb to 2018 to 2020). Regarding the complete study: Samples covering the acute and convalescent phases of COVID-19 were provided by collaborators in the United States, Italy and Spain. The repertoires were made available in a free public database intended to serve as a resource for research on the immune response to SARS-CoV-2. The sample metadata nearly always contained a de-identified subject ID, COVID-19 status, age in years and sex. The prospective study material was composed of cDNA or gDNA derived from T cells, B-cell-depleted T cells, or PBMCs. Samples came from the ongoing ImmuneRACE study (first 160 participants) plus 1,254 subjects from 6 global collaborators. Where available, HLA class I and class II types were obtained from metadata supplied by the sample provider rather than from assay-based typing. Deeply sampled blood TCRbeta repertoires from subjects exposed to, actively infected with, or recovered from COVID-19 were included in the dataset. Beyond this particular receptor, the publication reports: The amount of clinical and demographic metadata varied by source and participant and was provided uncurated.

Including cysteine and phenylalanine, the CDR3 has 16 amino acids. Just CDR3 DNA is preserved here, 48 bases in frame from base 1. Compared with germline, V lacks 0 bases and J lacks 2 bases; bases without a gene match: 3. Taken from the germline V gene (reference sequence), the CDR1 and CDR2 loops are LGHDT and YNNKEL. The chain was built from TRBV3-1 (or the pseudogene TRBV3-2) and TRBJ2-3; the junction holds 9 bases that match TRBD2. The TCR originated in a woman older than 75 with active or convalescent COVID-19. The specimen was peripheral blood. The DNA reads as follows: TGTGCCAGCAGCCAAGAGACTAGCGGTGTCACAGATACGCAGTATTTT. It translates to CASSQETSGVTDTQYF.